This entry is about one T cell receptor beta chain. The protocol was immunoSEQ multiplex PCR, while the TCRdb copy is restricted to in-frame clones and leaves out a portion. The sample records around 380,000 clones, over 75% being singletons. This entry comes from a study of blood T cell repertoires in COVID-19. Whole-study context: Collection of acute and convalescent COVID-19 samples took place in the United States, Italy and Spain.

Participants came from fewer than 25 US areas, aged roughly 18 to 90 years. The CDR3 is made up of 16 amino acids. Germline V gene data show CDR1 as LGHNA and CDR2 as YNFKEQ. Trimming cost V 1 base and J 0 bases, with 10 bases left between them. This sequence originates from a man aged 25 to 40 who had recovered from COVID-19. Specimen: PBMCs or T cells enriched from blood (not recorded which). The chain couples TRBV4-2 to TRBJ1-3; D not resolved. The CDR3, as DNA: TGTGCCAGCAGCCAAGCCCTCGACAACTCTGGAAACACCATATATTTT. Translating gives CASSQALDNSGNTIYF.